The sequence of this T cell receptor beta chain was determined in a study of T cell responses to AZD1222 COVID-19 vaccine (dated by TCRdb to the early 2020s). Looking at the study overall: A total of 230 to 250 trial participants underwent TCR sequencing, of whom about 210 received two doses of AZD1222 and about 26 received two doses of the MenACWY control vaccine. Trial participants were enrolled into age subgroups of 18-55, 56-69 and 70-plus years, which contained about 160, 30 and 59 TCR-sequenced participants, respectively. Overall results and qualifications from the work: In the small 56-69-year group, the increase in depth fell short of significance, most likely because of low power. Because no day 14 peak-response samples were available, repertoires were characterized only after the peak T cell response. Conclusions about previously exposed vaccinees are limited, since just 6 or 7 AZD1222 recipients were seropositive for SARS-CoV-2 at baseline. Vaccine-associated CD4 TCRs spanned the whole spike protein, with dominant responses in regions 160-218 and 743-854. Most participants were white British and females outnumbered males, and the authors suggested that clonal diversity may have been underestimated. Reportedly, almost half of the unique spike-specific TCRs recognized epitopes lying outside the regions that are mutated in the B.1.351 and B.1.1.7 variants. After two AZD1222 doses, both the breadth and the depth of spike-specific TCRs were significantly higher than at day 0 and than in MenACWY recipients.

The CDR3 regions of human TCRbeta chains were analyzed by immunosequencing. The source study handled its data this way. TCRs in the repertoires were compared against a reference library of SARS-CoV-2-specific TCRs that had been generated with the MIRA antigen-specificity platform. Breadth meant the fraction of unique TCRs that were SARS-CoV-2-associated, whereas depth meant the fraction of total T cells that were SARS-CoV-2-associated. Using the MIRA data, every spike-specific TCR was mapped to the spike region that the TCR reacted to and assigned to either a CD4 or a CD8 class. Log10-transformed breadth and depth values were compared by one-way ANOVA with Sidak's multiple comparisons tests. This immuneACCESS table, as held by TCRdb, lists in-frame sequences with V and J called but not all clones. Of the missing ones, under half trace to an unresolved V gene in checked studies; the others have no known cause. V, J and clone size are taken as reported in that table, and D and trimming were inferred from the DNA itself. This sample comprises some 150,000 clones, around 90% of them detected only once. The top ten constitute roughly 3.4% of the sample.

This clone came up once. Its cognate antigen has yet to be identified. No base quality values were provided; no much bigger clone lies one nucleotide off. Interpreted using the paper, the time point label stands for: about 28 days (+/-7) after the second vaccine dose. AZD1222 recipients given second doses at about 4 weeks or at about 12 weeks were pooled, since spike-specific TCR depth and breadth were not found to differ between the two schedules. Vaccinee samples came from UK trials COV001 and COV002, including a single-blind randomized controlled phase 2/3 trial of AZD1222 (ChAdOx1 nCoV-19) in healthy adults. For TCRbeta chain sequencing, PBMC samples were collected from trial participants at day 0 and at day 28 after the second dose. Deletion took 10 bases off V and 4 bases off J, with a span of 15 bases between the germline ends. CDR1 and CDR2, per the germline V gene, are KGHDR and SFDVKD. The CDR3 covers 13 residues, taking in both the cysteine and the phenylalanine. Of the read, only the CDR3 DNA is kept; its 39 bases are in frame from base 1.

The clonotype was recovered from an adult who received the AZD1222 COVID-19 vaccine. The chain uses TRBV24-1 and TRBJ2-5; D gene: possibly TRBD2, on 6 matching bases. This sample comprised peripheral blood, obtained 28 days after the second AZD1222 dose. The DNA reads TGTGCCACGTCCTCGGGGGTTACAGAGACCCAGTACTTC. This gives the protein CATSSGVTETQYF.